These 27 T cell receptor beta chains came from one sample sequenced in a study of regulatory T cells in long-lasting Graves disease. Construction of the TCR beta libraries employed iRepertoire HTBI primers in conjunction with Arm-PCR of CDR3 regions. One entry per CDR3 protein results from TCRdb running MiXCR on the multiplex PCR reads. The profile shows about 400,000 distinct CDR3 sequences, about 20% of them singletons. Noted time point: persistent/refractory GD, antithyroid drugs over 5 years with positive TRAb. The TCR library was prepared using RNA isolated from PBMCs. The source was peripheral blood mononuclear cells (PBMCs), collected when the disease was refractory, from a patient treated with antithyroid drugs. Receptor source: a female donor with Graves disease.

The chain combines TRBV7-9 with TRBJ2-7; TRBD2 matches 7 bases. Germline-derived CDR1 and CDR2 are SEHNR and FQNEAQ (reference sequence). CDR3 length: 15 amino acids. The ends lost 2 bases at V and 1 base at J; junction bases unmatched: 5. Here the CDR3 reads CASSLSGTPSYEQYF. DNA for the CDR3: TGTGCCAGCAGCTTAAGCGGGACCCCTTCCTACGAGCAGTACTTC.

For this clonotype: A much larger clone lies one base from this, so it may be a read error. J is TRBJ2-2 and V is TRBV27; 16 bases fit TRBD2. The trim removed 6 bases at V and 4 bases at J, leaving 5 bases unmatched. The CDR3 has 17 residues. Germline-derived CDR1 and CDR2 are MNHEY and SMNVEV (reference sequence). CDR3 protein: CASRGTSGRAATGELFF. DNA of the CDR3: TGTGCCAGCAGAGGGACTAGCGGGAGGGCAGCCACCGGGGAGCTGTTTTTT.

This clonotype was seen a handful of times. V and J are TRBV20-1 and TRBJ2-7; possibly TRBD2 for D (6 bases). In germline, CDR1 is DFQATT, CDR2 SNEGSKA (reference sequence). Trimming removed 0 bases at V and 6 bases at J, with 12 bases between. This CDR3 has 13 amino acids. The CDR3 spells CSAREGGAGEQYF. CDR3 DNA sequence: TGCAGTGCTAGAGAGGGCGGGGCGGGCGAGCAGTACTTC.

This clonotype appeared a few times. This sequence joins TRBV20-1 and TRBJ2-5; D call uncertain. Trimming shortened V by 6 bases and J by 4 bases, and 15 bases separated the two germline ends. In germline, CDR1 is DFQATT, CDR2 SNEGSKA (reference sequence). This CDR3 has 13 amino acids. The CDR3 bases are TGCAGTGCCCAAGGCCCCCAAGGAGAGACCCAGTACTTC. Translated: CSAQGPQGETQYF.

The V call is TRBV27, the J call TRBJ2-3; tentatively, D is TRBD1 (6 bases). V was cut by 4 bases and J by 0 bases, with 17 bases left in between. From germline, CDR1 is MNHEY and CDR2 SMNVEV (reference sequence). This CDR3 is 17 amino acids long. CDR3 sequence: CASSYSQGPRSTDTQYF. In DNA, the CDR3 is TGTGCCAGCAGTTACTCCCAGGGGCCGCGGAGCACAGATACGCAGTATTTT.

This clonotype was seen at least ten times. V is TRBV11-2 and J is TRBJ2-7, with TRBD1 matching 8 bases. CDR3 length: 14 amino acids. Germline values: CDR1 SGHAT, CDR2 FQNNGV. Trimming at V came to 5 bases and at J to 3 bases, leaving 6 bases not matched to a gene. The CDR3 nucleotides read TGTGCCAGCAGCCCGGGACAGGAAGACTACGAGCAGTACTTC. Translating it yields CASSPGQEDYEQYF.

This clonotype came up many times. The chain uses TRBV29-1 and TRBJ2-7, with 8 nucleotides matching TRBD1. CDR1 SQVTM and CDR2 ANQGSEA come from the germline V gene. V dropped 7 bases and J dropped 2; count of bases not matched to a gene: 7. CDR3 size: 13 residues. In DNA form, the CDR3 reads TGCAGCGCCGGAACACAGGGGGCCTACGAGCAGTACTTC. This translates into CSAGTQGAYEQYF.

This clonotype was picked up a small number of times. The chain links TRBV12-3 or TRBV12-4 to TRBJ2-7; 10 positions match TRBD2. This CDR3 is 14 amino acids long. V was pared by 5 bases and J by 6 bases, with 7 bases of the junction left unmatched. The CDR3, as DNA: TGTGCCAGCAGTACTAGCGGGATCCCCCTCGAGCAGTACTTC. As protein: CASSTSGIPLEQYF.

The V gene is TRBV6-1, the J gene TRBJ2-1; 10 positions match TRBD2. CDR3 length equals 14 residues. Trimming cost V 6 bases and J 4 bases; bases outside gene matches: 3. CDR1 is MNHNS and CDR2 is SASEGT in the germline V gene. CDR3 sequence (DNA): TGTGCCAGCAGGCAGACTAGCGGGTACAATGAGCAGTTCTTC. It is translated as CASRQTSGYNEQFF.

In its sample, this clonotype was seen many times. The chain carries TRBV20-1 and TRBJ1-1; the D gene is possibly TRBD1 (6 bases). Germline-derived CDR1 and CDR2 are DFQATT and SNEGSKA (reference sequence). This CDR3 has 14 amino acids. The V gene lost 6 bases and the J gene lost 4 bases, with 18 bases spanning the gap. CDR3 protein: CSALNRVLSTEAFF. The DNA for the CDR3 is TGCAGTGCCTTAAACAGGGTGTTGAGCACTGAAGCTTTCTTT.

This clonotype turned up a few times. A much larger clone lies a single base off, so this may be a read error. The V gene is TRBV20-1, the J gene TRBJ1-2, with TRBD1 as a possible D gene (5 bases). CDR3 length: 13 residues. V lost 7 bases, J lost 10 bases, and 22 bases lay in between. Germline V gene data show CDR1 as DFQATT and CDR2 as SNEGSKA (reference sequence). The CDR3 coding sequence is TGCAGTGTTTCTTCCGGGACCCAATCATTCTACACCTTC. Translation gives CSVSSGTQSFYTF.

This clonotype showed up many times. The gene calls are TRBV11-2 and TRBJ1-6, with TRBD1 identical over 7 bases. The germline CDR1 and CDR2 sequences are SGHAT and FQNNGV. Trimming cost V 2 bases and J 6 bases; bases outside gene matches: 7. The CDR3 has 16 amino acids. CDR3 DNA sequence: TGTGCCAGCAGCTTACGACCGGGACAGATTAATTCACCCCTCCACTTT. Translated, it gives CASSLRPGQINSPLHF. Combining the CDR3 with reference TRBV11-2 and TRBJ1-6 gives the whole variable domain EAGVAQSPRYKIIEKRQSVAFWCNPISGHATLYWYQQILGQGPKLLIQFQNNGVVDDSQLPKDRFSAERLKGVDSTLKIQPAKLEDSAVYLCASSLRPGQINSPLHFGNGTRLTVT.

There are many counts of this clonotype. The chain has TRBV6-5 and TRBJ2-2; tentative D call: TRBD2 (6 bases). CDR3 size: 17 residues. Germline assignment: CDR1 MNHEY and CDR2 SVGAGI. Trimming shortened V by 0 bases and J by 3 bases, and 14 bases separated the two germline ends. This CDR3 is CASSYSSSGGDTGELFF. The DNA of the CDR3 is TGTGCCAGCAGTTACTCGAGTAGCGGAGGGGACACCGGGGAGCTGTTTTTT.

This chain joins TRBV12-3 or TRBV12-4 and TRBJ2-1; D is unclear. The CDR3 has 11 residues. V was pared by 6 bases and J by 8 bases, with 8 bases between. The CDR3 loop is CASSRSYEQFF. For the CDR3, the DNA is TGTGCCAGCAGCCGGTCTTATGAGCAGTTCTTC.

V usage is TRBV28 and J usage is TRBJ2-7; D unresolved. Trimming removed 6 bases at V and 6 bases at J, with 12 bases between. The CDR3 sequence is 12 residues long. Germline V gene data show CDR1 as MDHEN and CDR2 as SYDVKM. The CDR3 here is CASSTTTIEQYF. As DNA, the CDR3 is TGTGCCAGCAGCACCACTACTATCGAGCAGTACTTC.

In this sample, this clonotype turned up many times. The chain carries TRBV28 and TRBJ2-5; D perhaps matches TRBD2 (6 bases). The CDR3 spans 15 residues. CDR1 MDHEN and CDR2 SYDVKM come from the germline V gene. V shed 1 base and J shed 4 bases, with 13 bases lying between them. The DNA for the CDR3 is TGTGCCAGCAGTTTATTAACGGGGGTGGTAGAGACCCAGTACTTC. This sequence encodes CASSLLTGVVETQYF.

Notes on this clonotype: This may stem from a read error, because a much larger clone lies one nucleotide away. This chain uses TRBV13 with TRBJ1-1, with a weak D call TRBD1 (5 bases). Germline V CDR1 and CDR2: PRHDT, FYEKMQ (reference sequence). Trimming pared 5 bases from V and 5 bases from J, leaving 15 bases between. The CDR3 spans 14 residues. The CDR3 spells CASSQTLGETEAFF. The CDR3 DNA reads as TGTGCCAGCAGCCAGACACTGGGGGAGACTGAAGCTTTCTTT.

In its sample, this clonotype was seen a few times. DNA for the CDR3: TGTGCCAGTAGTATTTCGACAGCTATGAATGAAAAACTGTTTTTT. Protein: CASSISTAMNEKLFF. This chain connects TRBV19 to TRBJ1-4; possibly TRBD1 for D (5 bases). This CDR3 contains 15 residues. The ends were cut back, 3 bases at V and 5 bases at J, with 13 bases in the middle. CDR1 and CDR2 from the germline V gene are LNHDA and SQIVND (reference sequence).

The chain links TRBV10-2 to TRBJ1-2; TRBD1 matches at 8 bases. The junction had 13 bases not matched to a gene; V was cut back by 6 bases and J by 4 bases. The V gene's germline CDR1 is WSHSY and CDR2 SAAADI. CDR3 size: 16 residues. The CDR3 here is CASSRDRTNRGYGYTF. For the CDR3, the DNA is TGCGCCAGCAGCCGGGACAGGACCAATCGAGGCTATGGCTACACCTTC.

This clonotype was counted at least ten times. The chain combines TRBV10-2 with TRBJ1-1; TRBD1 matches 7 bases. From germline, CDR1 is WSHSY and CDR2 SAAADI. V gave up 0 bases and J gave up 6 bases; unmatched junction bases: 1. The CDR3 covers 13 residues. The CDR3 spells CASSESGTAEAFF. The CDR3, as DNA: TGCGCCAGCAGTGAGTCGGGGACAGCTGAAGCTTTCTTT.

The chain combines TRBV27 with TRBJ2-7; D call uncertain. The CDR3 spans 13 residues. V lost 2 bases to trimming and J lost 3 bases, with 8 bases between them. The germline CDR1 and CDR2 sequences are MNHEY and SMNVEV (reference sequence). Written as DNA, the CDR3 is TGTGCCAGCAGTTTAGGAGTTGTCTACGAGCAGTACTTC. Translated, it gives CASSLGVVYEQYF.

This clonotype was picked up many times. V is TRBV20-1 and J is TRBJ2-5, with D maybe TRBD2 (5 bases). Germline values: CDR1 DFQATT, CDR2 SNEGSKA (reference sequence). The CDR3 has 13 residues. Deletions cut 5 bases from V and 8 bases from J, with 18 bases between. In DNA form, the CDR3 reads TGCAGTGCTCTTCGGACTCCGCCATTAACCCAGTACTTC. It encodes CSALRTPPLTQYF.

V and J are TRBV2 and TRBJ1-6, with no clear D. CDR3 length equals 15 residues. Germline assignment: CDR1 SNHLY and CDR2 FYNNEI. Trimming took 4 bases from V and 6 from J, leaving 13 bases between them. The CDR3 sequence is CASSAPFDCNSPLHF. DNA for the CDR3: TGTGCCAGCAGTGCCCCGTTCGACTGTAATTCACCCCTCCACTTT.

The chain is built from TRBV4-1 and TRBJ2-2; D gene ambiguous. The germline gives CDR1 MGHRA, CDR2 YSYEKL. The CDR3 has 15 residues. The germline V and J ends were trimmed by 2 bases and 6 bases, with 13 bases remaining between them. The CDR3 sequence: CASSQSPPQSGELFF. CDR3 DNA sequence: TGCGCCAGCAGCCAATCTCCCCCCCAATCCGGGGAGCTGTTTTTT.

This clonotype was found many times. An end of the junction differs from the germline gene, which may be a read error. The rearrangement joins TRBV2 to TRBJ1-2; the match to TRBD1 covers 7 bases. CDR1 SNHLY and CDR2 FYNNEI come from the germline V gene. The CDR3 totals 12 residues. The CDR3 coding sequence is TGTGCCAGCAGTGAATTCCGGGGACAGCAAGAATTC. It specifies CASSEFRGQQEF.

V gene TRBV15 combines with J gene TRBJ1-3; D gene ambiguous. The V gene's germline CDR1 is LNHNV and CDR2 YYDKDF (reference sequence). The CDR3 runs to 12 residues. V lost 5 bases and J lost 11, with 13 bases in between. The CDR3 reads CATSGEDLAIYF. CDR3 in DNA: TGTGCCACCAGCGGGGAGGATCTCGCCATATATTTT.

This sequence joins TRBV18 and TRBJ2-1; D is undetermined. Germline values: CDR1 KGHSH, CDR2 LQKENI. CDR3 length: 15 amino acids. The V gene lost 3 bases and the J gene lost 1 base, with 10 bases spanning the gap. The CDR3 region is CASSPAGSSYNEQFF. The CDR3 DNA reads TGTGCCAGCTCACCTGCCGGTAGTTCCTACAATGAGCAGTTCTTC.